The 12 T cell receptor beta chains listed next were all sequenced from one sample in a study of control samples from healthy donors and cancer patients. Clones were read by immunoSEQ multiplex PCR, and TCRdb kept only the in-frame ones, dropping some. Of 150,000 or so clones detected, 85% to 95% appear once; the ten largest clones hold about 5.6%. Sequencing was done on a sample of blood. The receptors come from a middle-aged man in good health.

This rearrangement joins TRBV6-5 to TRBJ1-1, with D unclear. Germline V gives CDR1 MNHEY, CDR2 SVGAGI. The CDR3 spans 14 residues. V lost 5 bases, J lost 6 bases, and 16 bases lay in between. CDR3 sequence (DNA): TGTGCCAGCAGTCCCGGATCCAGGTCCCCTGAAGCTTTCTTT. It codes for CASSPGSRSPEAFF.

The J gene is TRBJ2-7, the V gene TRBV28, with D tentatively TRBD1 (5 bases). Germline CDR1 is MDHEN and CDR2 is SYDVKM. The CDR3 totals 13 residues. V lost 4 bases and J 4 bases, leaving 11 bases between the germline ends. The CDR3 DNA reads as TGTGCCAGCAGTTCTCGGACACGGTACGAGCAGTACTTC. As protein: CASSSRTRYEQYF. The complete variable domain, with remaining parts taken from reference TRBV28 and TRBJ2-7, reads DVKVTQSSRYLVKRTGEKVFLECVQDMDHENMFWYRQDPGLGLRLIYFSYDVKMKEKGDIPEGYSVSREKKERFSLILESASTNQTSMYLCASSSRTRYEQYFGPGTRLTVT.

The rearrangement links TRBV6-2 or TRBV6-3 to TRBJ1-1; tentatively, D is TRBD1 (5 bases). The V end was cut by 6 bases, the J end by 2 bases, with 22 bases between. Germline lookup yields CDR1 MNHEY and CDR2 SVGEGT. The CDR3 length is 17 residues. CDR3 protein: CASSPGVGPSTNTEAFF. DNA for the CDR3: TGTGCCAGCAGCCCCGGTGTGGGGCCCTCAACAAACACTGAAGCTTTCTTT.

CDR3 DNA sequence: TGTGCCAGCTCAACTTCAAAAGAGACCCAGTACTTC. Its protein product is CASSTSKETQYF. The chain joins TRBV18 to TRBJ2-5; no clear D. Trimming stripped 5 bases from V and 3 bases from J, with 7 bases between. From germline, CDR1 is KGHSH and CDR2 LQKENI. The CDR3 covers 12 residues.

The V call is TRBV6-5, the J call TRBJ1-6, with D possibly matching TRBD1 (5 bases). Germline V CDR1 and CDR2: MNHEY, SVGAGI. The CDR3 spans 15 residues. The V and J ends lost 3 bases and 7 bases respectively, with 13 bases between them. The CDR3 here is CASSYTGRTNSPLHF. In nucleotides, the CDR3 is TGTGCCAGCAGTTATACGGGCAGGACAAATTCACCCCTCCACTTT.

This chain links TRBV5-1 with TRBJ1-1, with D tentatively TRBD1 (5 bases). CDR1 SGHRS and CDR2 YFSETQ come from the germline V gene. The CDR3 extends over 16 amino acids. The germline V and J ends were trimmed by 3 bases and 0 bases, with 15 bases remaining between them. In nucleotides, the CDR3 is TGCGCCAGCAGCTCGGGGGGGTGGCTCATGAACACTGAAGCTTTCTTT. Protein: CASSSGGWLMNTEAFF.

The chain joins TRBV5-1 to TRBJ1-1; D uncertain. Per germline, CDR1 SGHRS and CDR2 YFSETQ. This CDR3 spans 12 amino acids. V lost 0 bases and J 3 bases, leaving 3 bases between the germline ends. The CDR3 loop reads CASSLGDTEAFF. CDR3 nucleotides: TGCGCCAGCAGCTTGGGCGACACTGAAGCTTTCTTT.

V gene TRBV6-5 combines with J gene TRBJ1-1, with D hard to call. Deletions cut 0 bases from V and 0 bases from J, with 11 bases between. The CDR3 consists of 16 residues. The V gene's germline CDR1 is MNHEY and CDR2 SVGAGI. The CDR3: CASSYSIRVLNTEAFF. CDR3 coding DNA: TGTGCCAGCAGTTACTCGATTCGGGTTCTGAACACTGAAGCTTTCTTT.

The chain uses TRBV6-5 and TRBJ1-6; 9 nucleotides line up with TRBD1. Looked up from germline, CDR1 is MNHEY and CDR2 is SVGAGI. V shed 8 bases, J shed 4 bases, and the junction held 6 bases outside the gene matches. The CDR3 consists of 15 residues. The CDR3 sequence is CASLKTGGYNSPLHF. As DNA, the CDR3 is TGTGCCAGCCTCAAGACAGGGGGGTATAATTCACCCCTCCACTTT.

The rearrangement links TRBV3-1 (or the pseudogene TRBV3-2) to TRBJ2-5, with 10 bases matching TRBD2. This CDR3 spans 17 amino acids. Trimming cost V 3 bases and J 2 bases; bases outside gene matches: 9. Germline CDR1 LGHDT, CDR2 YNNKEL (reference sequence). DNA for the CDR3: TGTGCCAGCAGCCACAAACTAGCGGGGTCCTTTCAAGAGACCCAGTACTTC. It codes for CASSHKLAGSFQETQYF.

The rearrangement links TRBV19 to TRBJ2-1; 8 bases agree with TRBD2. This CDR3 is 16 amino acids long. Germline trimming cut 6 bases from V and 4 bases from J; bases unmatched to any gene: 11. CDR1 and CDR2 from the germline V gene are LNHDA and SQIVND (reference sequence). In nucleotides, the CDR3 is TGTGCCAGTAGCAGAAAAACTAGCGGAGTATACAATGAGCAGTTCTTC. It translates to CASSRKTSGVYNEQFF.

The J gene is TRBJ1-1, the V gene TRBV20-1, with TRBD1 matching over 11 bases. V lost 5 bases to trimming and J lost 11 bases; unmatched junction nucleotides: 4. CDR1 and CDR2 (germline): DFQATT, SNEGSKA (reference sequence). The length of the CDR3 is 11 residues. The CDR3 is CSAWTGGNAFF. CDR3 in DNA: TGCAGTGCTTGGACAGGGGGCAACGCTTTCTTT.